This TCR beta chain came from a study of blood T cell repertoires in COVID-19. Study context: Samples taken during acute and convalescent COVID-19 were collected in the United States, Italy and Spain. The cDNA or gDNA used as material had been derived from T cells, B-cell-depleted T cells, or PBMCs.

The V gene's germline CDR1 is MDHEN and CDR2 SYDVKM. The V gene lost 4 bases and the J gene lost 9 bases, with 13 bases spanning the gap. The CDR3 has 13 residues. Per the study methods: Scientists estimated how many nucleated cells there were by amplifying reference gene primers. The assay was immunoSEQ multiplex PCR, and TCRdb's table has in-frame clones only and misses some. That table furnishes V, J and clone size, whereas the DNA furnished D and trimming. The table has some 86,000 clones, under 90% seen once. Sequenced sample: peripheral blood. J is TRBJ2-1 and V is TRBV28, with a possible D match to TRBD2 (5 bases). This clonotype was obtained from a woman in her 70s with acute or convalescent COVID-19. As DNA, the CDR3 is TGTGCCAGCAGTTATAACGTTGAGGGTGAGCAGTTCTTC. This codes for CASSYNVEGEQFF.